A single sample is the source of the 22 T cell receptor beta chains below, sequenced in a study of PD-1 blockade in classical Hodgkin lymphoma. Libraries were prepared by immunoSEQ multiplex PCR; TCRdb keeps only in-frame clonotypes and omits some of them. The sample has about 15,000 clones, roughly three quarters seen once. Sample time point: cycle 4 day 1 (C4D1), after 5 to 7 weeks of nivolumab. Each patient's relapse followed autologous stem cell transplantation, and brentuximab vedotin exposure varied. The authors purified CD4+ T cells from thawed PBMCs by magnetic negative selection. This sample comprised CD4+ T cells from blood, obtained before the fourth cycle of nivolumab. Source of these receptors: a human donor with classical Hodgkin lymphoma.

The chain joins TRBV6-8 to TRBJ2-2; the D gene could be TRBD1 or TRBD2 (5 bases each). CDR1 MNHGY and CDR2 SAAAGT come from the germline V gene. The V end lost 2 bases, the J end lost 3 bases, and 22 bases lay between the germline ends. CDR3 length: 19 residues. Written as DNA, the CDR3 is TGTGCCAGCAGTTACCTTTGTGGGACCCCGGGGCGGGACACCGGGGAGCTGTTTTTT. Protein: CASSYLCGTPGRDTGELFF.

The chain carries TRBV5-1 and TRBJ1-2, with 7 bases lining up with TRBD1. Germline V CDR1 and CDR2: SGHRS, YFSETQ. The CDR3 contains 19 residues. V shed 4 bases, J shed 0 bases, and the junction held 18 bases outside the gene matches. The CDR3 nucleotides read TGCGCCAGCAGCCCGTACGGCGTAAAATGGGACAGAGCTAACTATGGCTACACCTTC. Its translation is CASSPYGVKWDRANYGYTF.

V usage is TRBV5-1 and J usage is TRBJ2-7; weak D call: TRBD2 (7 bases). Trimming cost V 2 bases and J 5 bases, with 20 bases left between them. The CDR3 has 16 amino acids. Germline CDR1 is SGHRS and CDR2 is YFSETQ. CDR3 nucleotide sequence: TGCGCCAGCAGCTTCGGGGCGGGGGCGCGGGCACACGAGCAGTACTTC. This sequence encodes CASSFGAGARAHEQYF.

The chain links TRBV5-6 to TRBJ1-1, with a weak D call TRBD1 (5 bases). There are 15 residues in the CDR3. The germline gives CDR1 SGHDT, CDR2 YYEEEE. The V end was cut by 0 bases, the J end by 2 bases, with 11 bases between. The CDR3 DNA reads TGTGCCAGCAGCTTGGTGGGGGGAGGCAACACTGAAGCTTTCTTT. It translates to CASSLVGGGNTEAFF.

V gene TRBV5-1 combines with J gene TRBJ2-1, with D tentatively TRBD2 (6 bases). CDR3 size: 15 residues. V was shortened by 3 bases and J by 1 base, with 11 bases between the two germline ends. The germline gives CDR1 SGHRS, CDR2 YFSETQ. The CDR3 sequence: CASSSAGTSYNEQFF. CDR3 nucleotides: TGCGCCAGCAGCTCCGCCGGGACTTCCTACAATGAGCAGTTCTTC.

The chain carries TRBV10-3 and TRBJ1-4; 7 positions match TRBD1. From germline, CDR1 is ENHRY and CDR2 SYGVKD. The CDR3 covers 13 residues. Trimming took 6 bases from V and 6 from J; bases not matched to a gene: 4. The CDR3 DNA reads TGTGCCATCAGCACAGGGGCGGATGAAAAACTGTTTTTT. Translated, it gives CAISTGADEKLFF.

The V call is TRBV27, the J call TRBJ2-7; D possibly corresponds to TRBD1 (5 bases). V was pared by 6 bases and J by 2 bases, with 14 bases between. The CDR3 loop spans 14 amino acids. Germline V gene data show CDR1 as MNHEY and CDR2 as SMNVEV (reference sequence). The CDR3 is CASRPGNPTYEQYF. DNA for the CDR3: TGTGCCAGCAGACCAGGGAACCCAACCTACGAGCAGTACTTC.

This clone has only a few counts. This chain links TRBV2 with TRBJ1-5; D is possibly TRBD1 (5 bases). Germline CDR1 reads SNHLY; CDR2 reads FYNNEI. This CDR3 has 13 amino acids. The V end lost 8 bases, the J end lost 5 bases, and 13 bases lay between the germline ends. The CDR3 sequence: CASQQELDQPQHF. The CDR3 nucleotides are TGTGCCAGCCAACAGGAATTAGATCAGCCCCAGCATTTT.

The chain recombines TRBV18 with TRBJ1-1; no firm D call. The V gene's germline CDR1 is KGHSH and CDR2 LQKENI. The CDR3 loop spans 13 amino acids. Trimming cost V 4 bases and J 0 bases, with 6 bases left between them. The CDR3 DNA follows: TGTGCCAGCTCACTAGACTTGAACACTGAAGCTTTCTTT. The encoded protein is CASSLDLNTEAFF.

This chain joins TRBV2 and TRBJ1-2, with 7 bases fitting TRBD1. Germline V CDR1 and CDR2: SNHLY, FYNNEI. With V trimmed by 4 bases and J by 3 bases, 5 bases remained unmatched. The CDR3 is 14 residues long. The CDR3 here is CASSADRDDYGYTF. As DNA, the CDR3 is TGTGCCAGCAGTGCAGACAGGGACGACTATGGCTACACCTTC.

Remarks on this clone: The sample carries other DNA sequences with the same CDR3. V and J are TRBV14 and TRBJ2-3, with TRBD1 identical over 8 bases. Losses at the gene ends were 0 bases for V and 1 base for J; bases not matched to a gene: 6. Germline V gene sequence: CDR1 SGHDN, CDR2 FVKESK. The CDR3 consists of 17 residues. Here the CDR3 reads CASSQDRAGGRTDTQYF. Here the CDR3 DNA reads TGTGCCAGCAGCCAAGATCGGGCAGGGGGCCGCACAGATACGCAGTATTTT.

The chain is built from TRBV5-8 and TRBJ1-5, with 7 bases fitting TRBD1. The germline V gene encodes CDR1 SGHTS and CDR2 YDEGEE. This CDR3 region has 16 residues. The J segment lost 0 bases and the V segment lost 5 bases, leaving 8 bases of the junction unmatched. This chain's CDR3 is CASRRDSQYSNQPQHF. The CDR3 region has the DNA TGTGCCAGCAGGCGGGACAGCCAATATAGCAATCAGCCCCAGCATTTT.

The gene calls are TRBV7-9 and TRBJ2-1, with TRBD2 matching 8 bases. The V and J ends lost 1 base and 0 bases, in that order; junction bases with no gene match: 11. The germline V gene encodes CDR1 SEHNR and CDR2 FQNEAQ (reference sequence). This CDR3 spans 19 amino acids. DNA of the CDR3: TGTGCCAGCAGCTTAGGCTCGTCTAGCGGGTTGGGCTCCTACAATGAGCAGTTCTTC. It codes for CASSLGSSSGLGSYNEQFF.

V is TRBV6-6 and J is TRBJ1-6; 9 bases are shared with TRBD1. The V gene's germline CDR1 is MNHNY and CDR2 SVGAGI (reference sequence). The trim removed 2 bases at V and 3 bases at J, leaving 2 bases unmatched. This CDR3 comprises 16 residues. CDR3 DNA: TGTGCCAGCAGTTACCGACAGGGGGACTATAATTCACCCCTCCACTTT. Protein sequence: CASSYRQGDYNSPLHF.

The rearrangement joins TRBV9 to TRBJ1-2; 9 nucleotides match TRBD1. Germline values: CDR1 SGDLS, CDR2 YYNGEE. The V and J ends lost 0 bases and 13 bases, in that order; junction bases with no gene match: 4. This CDR3 spans 12 amino acids. The CDR3 region has the DNA TGTGCCAGCAGCGTAGGACAGGGGGGTAGCACCTTC. This translates into CASSVGQGGSTF.

The chain couples TRBV11-2 to TRBJ1-2; no clear D gene. CDR1 and CDR2 (germline): SGHAT, FQNNGV. V lost 1 base to trimming and J lost 8 bases, with 11 bases between them. There are 13 residues in the CDR3. The chain's CDR3 is CASSLGATTGYTF. The DNA of the CDR3 is TGTGCCAGCAGCTTAGGGGCAACCACCGGCTACACCTTC.

The chain employs TRBV18 and TRBJ2-2, with D perhaps being TRBD1 or TRBD2 (5 bases each). V lost 6 bases to trimming and J lost 6 bases, with 11 bases between them. Germline-derived CDR1 and CDR2 are KGHSH and LQKENI. CDR3 length equals 13 residues. The CDR3 loop is CASSRGVSGELFF. In DNA, the CDR3 is TGTGCCAGCTCCCGAGGGGTGTCCGGGGAGCTGTTTTTT.

The chain carries TRBV27 and TRBJ2-7; possible D gene TRBD1, 6 bases. The germline V gene has CDR1 MNHEY and CDR2 SMNVEV (reference sequence). The V end was cut by 6 bases, the J end by 4 bases, with 16 bases between. The CDR3 consists of 14 residues. The CDR3 protein is CASSTGSGMYEQYF. The CDR3 coding sequence is TGTGCCAGCAGCACAGGGTCAGGGATGTACGAGCAGTACTTC.

V usage is TRBV7-9 and J usage is TRBJ2-7; D is undetermined. Trimming cost V 1 base and J 6 bases, with 4 bases left between them. CDR1 SEHNR and CDR2 FQNEAQ come from the germline V gene (reference sequence). This CDR3 region has 11 residues. The CDR3 DNA follows: TGTGCCAGCAGCTTAGTCTCCGAGCAGTACTTC. This codes for CASSLVSEQYF. The variable domain in full, with the rest retrieved from reference TRBV7-9 and TRBJ2-7, is DTGVSQNPRHKITKRGQNVTFRCDPISEHNRLYWYRQTLGQGPEFLTYFQNEAQLEKSRLLSDRFSAERPKGSFSTLEIQRTEQGDSAMYLCASSLVSEQYFGPGTRLTVT.

The V gene is TRBV29-1, the J gene TRBJ2-7, with 10 bases matching TRBD2. The CDR3 has 13 amino acids. Looked up from germline, CDR1 is SQVTM and CDR2 is ANQGSEA. With V trimmed by 4 bases and J by 2 bases, 2 bases remained unmatched. The CDR3 coding sequence is TGCAGCGTTGCTAGCGGGAGTCCCTACGAGCAGTACTTC. Translated, it gives CSVASGSPYEQYF.

The V gene is TRBV6-5, the J gene TRBJ1-3; tentatively, D is TRBD1 (6 bases). V was shortened by 10 bases and J by 4 bases, with 14 bases between the two germline ends. The germline gives CDR1 MNHEY, CDR2 SVGAGI. This CDR3 contains 13 residues. The DNA of the CDR3 is TGTGCCACATCCACAGGGCTCGGAAACACCATATATTTT. This encodes CATSTGLGNTIYF.

CDR3 residues: CASSPASGTGKHIQYF. The CDR3 nucleotides read TGTGCCAGCAGTCCAGCCTCCGGGACAGGGAAGCACATTCAGTACTTC. The chain carries TRBV28 and TRBJ2-4, with 9 bases that match TRBD1. Unmatched junction bases numbered 13, after V lost 5 bases and J lost 8 bases. The germline V gene has CDR1 MDHEN and CDR2 SYDVKM. The CDR3 consists of 16 residues.